Listed here is a single T cell receptor (beta chain). Its antigen is still unknown. The CDR3 runs 14 residues. Germline CDR1 SGDLS, CDR2 YYNGEE. V was shortened by 4 bases and J by 3 bases, with 13 bases between the two germline ends. Produced via immunoSEQ multiplex PCR; TCRdb's table is partial and in-frame only. The repertoire holds approximately 200,000 clones, with 80% to 95% as singletons. The data derive from a study of T cell responses to AZD1222 COVID-19 vaccine. Study-wide results and caveats: Baseline serostatus was positive in only a handful of AZD1222 recipients.

This receptor was identified in an adult who received the AZD1222 COVID-19 vaccine. The chain combines TRBV9 with TRBJ1-2; D unclear. The sequencing here drew on peripheral blood, taken 28 days after the second AZD1222 dose. The DNA for the CDR3 is TGTGCCAGCAGCCCCGCCCGGGGTGACTATGGCTACACCTTC. Amino acids: CASSPARGDYGYTF.